This paragraph reports one T cell receptor beta chain. The antigen is not known. Germline assignment: CDR1 SGHTA and CDR2 FQGNSA. The CDR3 is 14 residues long. V was shortened by 5 bases and J by 5 bases, with 15 bases between the two germline ends. The sample originates from a study of cytomegalovirus exposure and HLA in healthy donors. General observations from the study: A later examination showed that TCR association rates differed by HLA locus, with DRB1 most and HLA-C fewest.

The PCR contained 60 Vbeta and 13 Jbeta primers. The assay was immunoSEQ multiplex PCR, and TCRdb's table has in-frame clones only and misses some. This table holds under 200,000 clones, about 83% found once. V gene TRBV7-2 combines with J gene TRBJ2-5, with D perhaps TRBD1 (6 bases). The receptor's source is a woman between 25 and 40 years old in good health and CMV-seronegative. Sequences were obtained from PBMCs. CDR3: CASSASGVGETQYF. CDR3 sequence (DNA): TGTGCCAGCAGCGCCTCAGGGGTGGGGGAGACCCAGTACTTC. Full variable domain (rest looked up from reference TRBV7-2 and TRBJ2-5): GAGVSQSPSNKVTEKGKDVELRCDPISGHTALYWYRQSLGQGLEFLIYFQGNSAPDKSGLPSDRFSAERTGGSVSTLTIQRTQQEDSAVYLCASSASGVGETQYFGPGTRLLVL.